Shown below are 32 T cell receptor beta chains from a single sample sequenced in a study of blood T cell repertoires in COVID-19. Data came from immunoSEQ multiplex PCR; TCRdb stores just in-frame clones and leaves some out. The repertoire holds about half a million clones, with roughly nine tenths as singletons. The sample consisted of PBMCs or T cells enriched from blood (not recorded which). The receptor source for this set is a woman aged 60-75 years who had recovered from COVID-19.

The chain joins TRBV6-5 to TRBJ1-5; 7 bases fit TRBD1. CDR3 length: 13 amino acids. Germline V lookup: CDR1 MNHEY, CDR2 SVGAGI. V was clipped by 6 bases and J by 7 bases; unmatched bases: 6. DNA for the CDR3: TGTGCCAGCAGACAACAGGGGAACCAGCCCCAGCATTTT. Protein sequence: CASRQQGNQPQHF.

The chain links TRBV4-1 to TRBJ2-5, with 14 bases fitting TRBD2. This CDR3 has 19 residues. CDR1 and CDR2 from the germline V gene are MGHRA and YSYEKL. With 0 bases clipped from V and 5 bases from J, the junction kept 11 bases outside the gene matches. Here the CDR3 reads CASSQDWGTSGGWGETQYF. The DNA for the CDR3 is TGCGCCAGCAGCCAAGATTGGGGGACTAGCGGGGGCTGGGGGGAGACCCAGTACTTC.

V gene TRBV30 combines with J gene TRBJ1-6, with TRBD1 as a possible D gene (6 bases). Trimming pared 3 bases from V and 7 bases from J, leaving 16 bases between. CDR3 length: 15 residues. The germline V gene encodes CDR1 GTSNPN and CDR2 SVGIG (reference sequence). CDR3 region: CAWSLAGGGNSPLHF. CDR3 coding DNA: TGTGCCTGGAGCCTGGCGGGGGGCGGCAATTCACCCCTCCACTTT.

This sequence joins TRBV6-5 and TRBJ1-5; D is possibly TRBD1 (5 bases). The CDR3 length is 15 residues. The germline V and J ends were trimmed by 5 bases and 7 bases, with 18 bases remaining between them. Germline CDR1 and CDR2: MNHEY and SVGAGI. CDR3 nucleotides: TGTGCCAGCAGTCCCAGTTGGCAGGGTGGACAGCCCCAGCATTTT. Its translation is CASSPSWQGGQPQHF.

The V call is TRBV5-1, the J call TRBJ2-5; the D is unclear. The CDR3 covers 14 residues. Trimming took off 0 bases at V and 1 base at J, with 7 bases between the two ends. Germline CDR1 reads SGHRS; CDR2 reads YFSETQ. The CDR3, as DNA: TGCGCCAGCAGCTTGGCGGTGTTCCAAGAGACCCAGTACTTC. It codes for CASSLAVFQETQYF.

This chain connects TRBV11-2 to TRBJ2-5; no clear D. Germline lookup yields CDR1 SGHAT and CDR2 FQNNGV. CDR3 length equals 15 residues. V dropped 1 base and J dropped 0 bases, with 9 bases sitting between them. As DNA, the CDR3 is TGTGCCAGCAGCTTAGCTAGACCAAACCAAGAGACCCAGTACTTC. It translates to CASSLARPNQETQYF.

The chain recombines TRBV7-8 with TRBJ1-3, with D perhaps matching TRBD1 (6 bases). From germline, CDR1 is SGHVS and CDR2 FQNEAQ. V was cut by 4 bases and J by 0 bases, with 10 bases left in between. The CDR3 is made up of 15 amino acids. CDR3: CASSSGQSSGNTIYF. Here the CDR3 DNA reads TGTGCCAGCAGCTCTGGACAGTCCTCTGGAAACACCATATATTTT. Filled out from reference TRBV7-8 and TRBJ1-3, the complete variable domain reads GAGVSQSPRYKVAKRGQDVALRCDPISGHVSLFWYQQALGQGPEFLTYFQNEAQLDKSGLPSDRFFAERPEGSVSTLKIQRTQQEDSAVYLCASSSGQSSGNTIYFGEGSWLTVV.

The sample holds a few counts of this clone. This chain uses TRBV18 with TRBJ1-4; D perhaps matches TRBD1 (6 bases). This CDR3 comprises 17 residues. Germline CDR1 reads KGHSH; CDR2 reads LQKENI. With 4 bases removed from V and 3 bases from J, the gap between germline ends came to 18 bases. CDR3 in DNA: TGTGCCAGCTCACGGCTACTACAGGGCACACCTAATGAAAAACTGTTTTTT. This sequence encodes CASSRLLQGTPNEKLFF.

The chain combines TRBV10-3 with TRBJ1-5, with D uncertain. Germline CDR1 ENHRY, CDR2 SYGVKD. This CDR3 spans 12 amino acids. Trimming removed 4 bases from V and 5 bases from J, with 6 bases in between. The DNA for the CDR3 is TGTGCCATCAGTGCCGGGGATCAGCCCCAGCATTTT. Its translation: CAISAGDQPQHF.

This chain joins TRBV28 and TRBJ1-2; TRBD1 is a possible D gene (6 bases). The CDR3 covers 12 residues. V lost 5 bases to trimming and J lost 7 bases, with 11 bases between them. CDR1 is MDHEN, CDR2 SYDVKM, per germline. The CDR3 sequence is CASSVQGGGYTF. CDR3 nucleotides: TGTGCCAGCAGTGTACAGGGCGGTGGCTACACCTTC.

This rearrangement joins TRBV27 to TRBJ1-2; D unclear. The germline gives CDR1 MNHEY, CDR2 SMNVEV (reference sequence). V lost 8 bases to trimming and J lost 2 bases, with 15 bases between them. CDR3 length: 14 residues. The CDR3 region has the DNA TGTGCCAGCGTAAGCAGAGCGGGGAACTATGGCTACACCTTC. It is translated as CASVSRAGNYGYTF.

This chain connects TRBV2 to TRBJ2-6; the D is unclear. Per the germline V gene, CDR1 is SNHLY and CDR2 is FYNNEI. The V end lost 4 bases, the J end lost 3 bases, and 7 bases lay between the germline ends. CDR3 length: 14 residues. CDR3 in DNA: TGTGCCAGCAGTGCGGGTTTTGGGGCCAACGTCCTGACTTTC. Translation: CASSAGFGANVLTF.

The chain couples TRBV2 to TRBJ1-1, with D uncertain. The ends were cut back, 2 bases at V and 8 bases at J, with 12 bases in the middle. Per the germline V gene, CDR1 is SNHLY and CDR2 is FYNNEI. The CDR3 length is 13 residues. The CDR3 reads CASSEWEKGEAFF. As DNA, the CDR3 is TGTGCCAGCAGTGAATGGGAGAAAGGGGAAGCTTTCTTT. The full variable domain, with the rest looked up from reference TRBV2 and TRBJ1-1, is EPEVTQTPSHQVTQMGQEVILRCVPISNHLYFYWYRQILGQKVEFLVSFYNNEISEKSEIFDDQFSVERPDGSNFTLKIRSTKLEDSAMYFCASSEWEKGEAFFGQGTRLTVV.

This rearrangement joins TRBV2 to TRBJ1-3; weak D call: TRBD1 (5 bases). The V end was cut by 1 base, the J end by 3 bases, with 7 bases between. The CDR3 sequence is 14 residues long. CDR1 is SNHLY, CDR2 FYNNEI, per germline. CDR3 region: CASSEGRVGNTIYF. The CDR3 coding sequence is TGTGCCAGCAGTGAAGGCAGGGTTGGAAACACCATATATTTT.

The rearrangement joins TRBV28 to TRBJ1-4, with a weak D call TRBD1 (6 bases). V lost 2 bases and J 10 bases, leaving 11 bases between the germline ends. The CDR3 spans 13 residues. Germline loops: CDR1 MDHEN, CDR2 SYDVKM. CDR3 DNA sequence: TGTGCCAGCAGTTTACCAGGGGCCAGAAAACTGTTTTTT. This sequence encodes CASSLPGARKLFF.

This chain connects TRBV11-2 to TRBJ2-3, with TRBD2 matching over 10 bases. In germline, CDR1 is SGHAT, CDR2 FQNNGV. The length of the CDR3 is 15 residues. Germline trimming cut 5 bases from V and 6 bases from J; bases unmatched to any gene: 8. This CDR3 reads CASSRLAGPWDTQYF. CDR3 nucleotides: TGTGCCAGCAGCCGACTAGCGGGCCCCTGGGATACGCAGTATTTT.

V and J are TRBV5-6 and TRBJ1-1, with D perhaps matching TRBD1 (5 bases). Germline loops: CDR1 SGHDT, CDR2 YYEEEE. Trimming removed 4 bases at V and 4 bases at J, with 17 bases between. CDR3 length: 15 residues. CDR3 region: CASSPISGGTTEAFF. The CDR3 DNA is TGTGCCAGCAGCCCCATTTCCGGGGGAACCACTGAAGCTTTCTTT. Based on the CDR3 plus reference TRBV5-6 and TRBJ1-1, the full variable domain is DAGVTQSPTHLIKTRGQQVTLRCSPKSGHDTVSWYQQALGQGPQFIFQYYEEEERQRGNFPDRFSGHQFPNYSSELNVNALLLGDSALYLCASSPISGGTTEAFFGQGTRLTVV.

The V call is TRBV19, the J call TRBJ2-1, with TRBD2 identical over 16 bases. Losses at the gene ends were 5 bases for V and 7 bases for J; bases not matched to a gene: 8. Germline V lookup: CDR1 LNHDA, CDR2 SQIVND (reference sequence). The length of the CDR3 is 17 residues. This CDR3 reads CASSPGTSGGVLNEQFF. Written as DNA, the CDR3 is TGTGCCAGTAGTCCCGGGACTAGCGGGGGGGTCTTAAATGAGCAGTTCTTC.

The V and J genes are TRBV6-1 and TRBJ2-7; 7 nucleotides match TRBD2. V shed 1 base and J 2 bases; nucleotides not matched to a gene: 5. This CDR3 is built from 15 residues. Germline V gene lookup returns CDR1 MNHNS and CDR2 SASEGT. CDR3 sequence reads: CASSEGLAEAYEQYV. Written as DNA, the CDR3 is TGTGCCAGCAGTGAAGGTCTAGCGGAGGCCTACGAGCAGTACGTC.

The chain couples TRBV5-1 to TRBJ1-1, with 8 bases aligning to TRBD1. This CDR3 is built from 14 residues. Unmatched junction bases numbered 6, after V lost 4 bases and J lost 4 bases. Germline V lookup: CDR1 SGHRS, CDR2 YFSETQ. In nucleotides, the CDR3 is TGCGCCAGCAGCCCGACAACAGGGGGCACTGAAGCTTTCTTT. Translated: CASSPTTGGTEAFF. The whole variable domain, remainder taken from reference TRBV5-1 and TRBJ1-1, is KAGVTQTPRYLIKTRGQQVTLSCSPISGHRSVSWYQQTPGQGLQFLFEYFSETQRNKGNFPGRFSGRQFSNSRSEMNVSTLELGDSALYLCASSPTTGGTEAFFGQGTRLTVV.

The chain has TRBV2 and TRBJ1-2, with D perhaps matching TRBD1 (5 bases). V lost 2 bases, J lost 3 bases, and 13 bases lay in between. The CDR3 extends over 15 amino acids. Germline lookup yields CDR1 SNHLY and CDR2 FYNNEI. The CDR3 sequence: CASSENRGTHYGYTF. The CDR3 DNA sequence: TGTGCCAGCAGTGAAAATCGCGGGACGCACTATGGCTACACCTTC. Supplemented by reference TRBV2 and TRBJ1-2, the full variable domain reads EPEVTQTPSHQVTQMGQEVILRCVPISNHLYFYWYRQILGQKVEFLVSFYNNEISEKSEIFDDQFSVERPDGSNFTLKIRSTKLEDSAMYFCASSENRGTHYGYTFGSGTRLTVV.

The chain is built from TRBV30 and TRBJ2-3; 8 nucleotides align to TRBD2. With 5 bases clipped from V and 11 bases from J, the junction kept 15 bases outside the gene matches. The CDR3 is 14 residues long. Looked up from germline, CDR1 is GTSNPN and CDR2 is SVGIG (reference sequence). The DNA of the CDR3 is TGTGCCTGGTCTTCAGCAGCGGGGGTCGTCAGGCAGTATTTT. Its translation is CAWSSAAGVVRQYF. The full variable domain, completed using reference TRBV30 and TRBJ2-3, is SQTIHQWPATLVQPVGSPLSLECTVEGTSNPNLYWYRQAAGRGLQLLFYSVGIGQISSEVPQNLSASRPQDRQFILSSKKLLLSDSGFYLCAWSSAAGVVRQYFGPGTRLTVL.

V is TRBV29-1 and J is TRBJ2-2; TRBD1 matches at 7 bases. Trimming cost V 5 bases and J 0 bases; bases outside gene matches: 0. Germline-derived CDR1 and CDR2 are SQVTM and ANQGSEA. The CDR3 extends over 13 amino acids. The CDR3 sequence: CSVQGANTGELFF. DNA of the CDR3: TGCAGCGTTCAGGGGGCGAACACCGGGGAGCTGTTTTTT.

The rearrangement uses TRBV28 and TRBJ2-2; 8 bases match TRBD1. CDR1 MDHEN and CDR2 SYDVKM come from the germline V gene. Trimming at V came to 7 bases and at J to 4 bases, leaving 5 bases not matched to a gene. The CDR3 is 14 residues long. This CDR3 is CASKTGGSTGELFF. The CDR3 DNA sequence: TGTGCCAGCAAAACAGGGGGGAGCACCGGGGAGCTGTTTTTT.

This clone appeared a single time. This specimen includes other DNA sequences encoding the same CDR3. This rearrangement joins TRBV5-1 to TRBJ1-4; TRBD1 aligns across 10 bases. CDR3 size: 14 residues. J lost 5 bases, V lost 4 bases, and 2 bases had no gene match. CDR1 is SGHRS and CDR2 is YFSETQ in the germline V gene. The CDR3: CASSLDRGNEKLFF. For the CDR3, the DNA is TGCGCCAGCAGCCTGGACAGGGGGAATGAAAAACTGTTTTTT.

This chain links TRBV15 with TRBJ2-7; D is possibly TRBD2 (6 bases). This CDR3 is built from 13 residues. Germline V gene data show CDR1 as LNHNV and CDR2 as YYDKDF (reference sequence). Trimming pared 3 bases from V and 1 base from J, leaving 7 bases between. CDR3 nucleotide sequence: TGTGCCACCAGCAGTCGGGGGTCCTACGAGCAGTACTTC. Translating gives CATSSRGSYEQYF.

This rearrangement joins TRBV19 to TRBJ2-7, with D maybe TRBD2 (5 bases). Trimming cost V 5 bases and J 5 bases, with 13 bases left between them. The CDR3 extends over 13 amino acids. From germline, CDR1 is LNHDA and CDR2 SQIVND (reference sequence). The DNA for the CDR3 is TGTGCCAGTAGTCCGGGAATCATCCACGAGCAGTACTTC. Translating gives CASSPGIIHEQYF.

Comments on this clone: Other DNA sequences of this sample code for an identical CDR3. The genes are TRBV27 and TRBJ1-1; D is unresolved. V dropped 5 bases and J dropped 0 bases, with 7 bases sitting between them. Germline lookup yields CDR1 MNHEY and CDR2 SMNVEV (reference sequence). The CDR3 is 13 amino acids. This CDR3 is CASSPYLNTEAFF. The CDR3 region has the DNA TGTGCCAGCAGTCCCTACTTGAACACTGAAGCTTTCTTT.

J is TRBJ2-3 and V is TRBV14; perhaps TRBD1 as D (5 bases). Trimming took 1 base from V and 4 from J, leaving 9 bases between them. Germline-derived CDR1 and CDR2 are SGHDN and FVKESK. The CDR3 is made up of 14 amino acids. CDR3 region: CASSQGEQADTQYF. The CDR3 DNA follows: TGTGCCAGCAGCCAAGGGGAACAGGCAGATACGCAGTATTTT.

The J gene is TRBJ1-6, the V gene TRBV4-2; possibly TRBD1 for D (6 bases). With 0 bases removed from V and 10 bases from J, the gap between germline ends came to 7 bases. CDR1 and CDR2 (germline): LGHNA, YNFKEQ. This CDR3 region has 13 residues. CDR3 protein: CASSQDQGSPLHF. CDR3 nucleotides: TGTGCCAGCAGCCAAGACCAGGGGTCACCCCTCCACTTT.

The V and J genes are TRBV12-5 and TRBJ2-3; TRBD2 aligns across 8 bases. The germline gives CDR1 LGHNT, CDR2 FRNRAP. This CDR3 has 14 amino acids. The trim removed 3 bases at V and 4 bases at J, leaving 3 bases unmatched. CDR3 coding DNA: TGTGCTAGTGGTTTATCCGGGGGGGCAGATACGCAGTATTTT. The encoded protein is CASGLSGGADTQYF.

The chain couples TRBV5-1 to TRBJ1-1; 7 bases are shared with TRBD1. Germline loops: CDR1 SGHRS, CDR2 YFSETQ. CDR3 length: 16 amino acids. V gave up 8 bases and J gave up 0 bases; unmatched junction bases: 13. CDR3 nucleotide sequence: TGCGCCAGTAACACAGGGGCGGTGGGGATGAACACTGAAGCTTTCTTT. Translated: CASNTGAVGMNTEAFF.